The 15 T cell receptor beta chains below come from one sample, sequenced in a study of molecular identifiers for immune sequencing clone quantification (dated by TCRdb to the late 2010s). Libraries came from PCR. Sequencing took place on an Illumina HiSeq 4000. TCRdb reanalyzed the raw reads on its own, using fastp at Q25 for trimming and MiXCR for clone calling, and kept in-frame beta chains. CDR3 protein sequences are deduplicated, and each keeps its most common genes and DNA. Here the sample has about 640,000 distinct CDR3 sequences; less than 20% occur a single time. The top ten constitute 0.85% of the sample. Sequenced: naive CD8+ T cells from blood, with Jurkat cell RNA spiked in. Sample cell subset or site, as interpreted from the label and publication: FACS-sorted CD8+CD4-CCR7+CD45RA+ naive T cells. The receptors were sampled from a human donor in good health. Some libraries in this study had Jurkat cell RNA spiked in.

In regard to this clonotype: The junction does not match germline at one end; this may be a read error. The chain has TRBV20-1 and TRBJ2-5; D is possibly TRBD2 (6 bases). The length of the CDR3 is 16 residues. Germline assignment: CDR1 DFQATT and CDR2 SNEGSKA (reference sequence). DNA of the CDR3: TGCAGTGCCCCCCTGGACAACGGGAGTTACCAAGAGGCCCAGTACTTC. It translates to CSAPLDNGSYQEAQYF.

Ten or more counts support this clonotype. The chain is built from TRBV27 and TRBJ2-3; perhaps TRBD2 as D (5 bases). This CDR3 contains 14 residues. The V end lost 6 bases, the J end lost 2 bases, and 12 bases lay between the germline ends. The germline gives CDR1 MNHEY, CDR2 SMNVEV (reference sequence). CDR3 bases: TGTGCCAGCAGACGGGCTAGCCACACAGATACGCAGTATTTT. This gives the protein CASRRASHTDTQYF.

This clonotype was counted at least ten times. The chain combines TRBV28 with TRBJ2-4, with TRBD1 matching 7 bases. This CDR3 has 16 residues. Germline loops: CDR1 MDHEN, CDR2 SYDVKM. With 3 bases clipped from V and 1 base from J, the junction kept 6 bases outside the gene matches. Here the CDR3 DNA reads TGTGCCAGCAGTTTTAGGGACAGTCAGGCCAAAAACATTCAGTACTTC. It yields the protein CASSFRDSQAKNIQYF.

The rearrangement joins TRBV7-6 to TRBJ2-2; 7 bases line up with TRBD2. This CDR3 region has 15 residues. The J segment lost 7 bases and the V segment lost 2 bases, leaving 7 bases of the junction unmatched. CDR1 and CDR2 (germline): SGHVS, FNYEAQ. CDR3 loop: CASSLTAGVVGELFF. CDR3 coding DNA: TGTGCCAGCAGCTTAACGGCGGGAGTGGTCGGGGAGCTGTTTTTT.

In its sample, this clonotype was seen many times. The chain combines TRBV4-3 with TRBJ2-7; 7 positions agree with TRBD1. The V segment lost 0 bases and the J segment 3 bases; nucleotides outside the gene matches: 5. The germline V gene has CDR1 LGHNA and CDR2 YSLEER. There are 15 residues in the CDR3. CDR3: CASSQEQGDSYEQYF. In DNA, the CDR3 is TGCGCCAGCAGCCAAGAACAAGGGGACAGCTACGAGCAGTACTTC.

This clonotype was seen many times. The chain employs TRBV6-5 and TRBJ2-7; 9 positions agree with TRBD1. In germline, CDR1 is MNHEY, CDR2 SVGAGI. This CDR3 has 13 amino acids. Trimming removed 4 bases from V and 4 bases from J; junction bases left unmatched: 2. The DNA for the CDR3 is TGTGCCAGCAGTTCGGACAGGGGTTACGAGCAGTACTTC. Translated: CASSSDRGYEQYF.

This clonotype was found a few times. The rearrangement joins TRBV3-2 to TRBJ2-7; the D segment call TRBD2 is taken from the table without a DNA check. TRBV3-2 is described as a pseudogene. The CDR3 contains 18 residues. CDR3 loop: CASSQDSHTSGPRAEQYF. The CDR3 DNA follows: TGTGCCAGCAGCCAAGATTCCCATACAAGCGGGCCCCGGGCCGAGCAGTACTTC.

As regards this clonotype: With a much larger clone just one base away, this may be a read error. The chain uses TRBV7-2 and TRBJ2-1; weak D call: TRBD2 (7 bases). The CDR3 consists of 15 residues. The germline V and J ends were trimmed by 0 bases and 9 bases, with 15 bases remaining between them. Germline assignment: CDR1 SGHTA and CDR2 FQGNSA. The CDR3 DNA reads TGTGCCAGCAGCTTAGCGCGAGGCGGGGGCAGTGAGCAGTTCTTC. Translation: CASSLARGGGSEQFF.

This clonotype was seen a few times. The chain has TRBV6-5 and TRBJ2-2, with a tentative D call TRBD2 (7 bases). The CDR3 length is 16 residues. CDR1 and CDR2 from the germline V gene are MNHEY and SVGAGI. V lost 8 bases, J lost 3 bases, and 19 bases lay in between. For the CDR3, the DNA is TGTGCCAGCGGCCCCATGGGGAGGGGGGACACCGGGGAGCTGTTTTTT. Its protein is CASGPMGRGDTGELFF.

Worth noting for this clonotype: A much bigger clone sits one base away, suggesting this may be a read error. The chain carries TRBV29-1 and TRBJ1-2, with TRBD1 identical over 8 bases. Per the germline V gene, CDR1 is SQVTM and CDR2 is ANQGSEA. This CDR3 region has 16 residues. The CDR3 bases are TGCAGCGTTGACTCTACAGGGGGACGATTTAACTATGGCTGCACCTTC. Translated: CSVDSTGGRFNYGCTF.

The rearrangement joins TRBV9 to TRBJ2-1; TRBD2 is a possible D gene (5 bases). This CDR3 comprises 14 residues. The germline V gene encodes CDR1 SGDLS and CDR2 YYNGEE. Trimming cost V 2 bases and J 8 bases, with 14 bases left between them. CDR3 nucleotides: TGTGCCAGCAGCGTGATAGCGAGCTCCCATGAGCAGTTCTTC. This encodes CASSVIASSHEQFF.

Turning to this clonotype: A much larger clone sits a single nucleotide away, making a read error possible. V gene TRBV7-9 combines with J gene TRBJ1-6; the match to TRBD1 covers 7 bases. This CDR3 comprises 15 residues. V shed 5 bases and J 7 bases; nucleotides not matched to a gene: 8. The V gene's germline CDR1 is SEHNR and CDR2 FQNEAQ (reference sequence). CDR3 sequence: CASSPNRGVNSPLHF. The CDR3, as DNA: TGTGCCAGCAGCCCGAACAGGGGAGTAAATTCACCCCTCCACTTT.

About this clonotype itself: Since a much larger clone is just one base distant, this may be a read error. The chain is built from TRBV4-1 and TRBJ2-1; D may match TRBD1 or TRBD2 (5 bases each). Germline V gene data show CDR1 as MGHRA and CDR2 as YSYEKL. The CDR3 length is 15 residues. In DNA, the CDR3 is TGCGCCAGCAGCCAAGACTATGGGGGTAACGGTGAGCAGCTCTTC. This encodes CASSQDYGGNGEQLF.

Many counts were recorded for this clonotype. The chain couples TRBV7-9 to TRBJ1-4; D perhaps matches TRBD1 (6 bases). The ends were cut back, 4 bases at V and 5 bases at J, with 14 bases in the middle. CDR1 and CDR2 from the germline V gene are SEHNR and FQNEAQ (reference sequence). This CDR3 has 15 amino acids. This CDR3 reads CASSSYRDANEKLFF. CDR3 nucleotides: TGTGCCAGCAGCTCCTACAGGGACGCAAATGAAAAACTGTTTTTT.

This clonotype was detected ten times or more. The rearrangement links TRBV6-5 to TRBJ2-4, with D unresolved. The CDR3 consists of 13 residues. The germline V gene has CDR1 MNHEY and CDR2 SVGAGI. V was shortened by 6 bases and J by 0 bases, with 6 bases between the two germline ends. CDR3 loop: CASSDIAKNIQYF. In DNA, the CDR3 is TGTGCCAGCAGCGATATAGCCAAAAACATTCAGTACTTC.